The rows below give T cell receptor beta chains drawn from one sample of a study of T cells in Graves' hyperthyroidism and ophthalmopathy. MiXCR, applied by TCRdb to the multiplex PCR reads, yields one record per CDR3 protein. This repertoire shows approximately 640,000 distinct CDR3 sequences, 15% to 20% found once; its top ten account for 15%. The sequencing sample was made of blood. These receptors were obtained from a man aged 50 to 60 with Graves' hyperthyroidism. CDR3s include the opening cysteine and the closing phenylalanine or tryptophan. Each record gives: D gene, J gene, clone size, V gene, CDR3 DNA, CDR3 protein. A D gene is named only where the DNA matches it firmly. Part of the rows lack a size; the others show once, few, many or a class for expanded clones.

-,TRBJ1-2,-,TRBV10-1,TGCGCCAGCAGTGAGTCCCGGGAGGGTTATGGCTACACCTTC,CASSESREGYGYTF
TRBD1,TRBJ1-2,few,TRBV28,TGTGCCATACCGGGAGGGACAGACGACAACTATGGCTACACCTTC,CAIPGGTDDNYGYTF
TRBD1,TRBJ2-7,many,TRBV27,TGTGCCAGCAGTCCTCTACAGGGGGCTTACGAGCAGTACTTC,CASSPLQGAYEQYF
-,TRBJ1-5,once,TRBV19,TGTGCCAGTAGTATCGGCAGGGTAGGCAATCAGCCCCAGCATTTT,CASSIGRVGNQPQHF
TRBD1,TRBJ1-4,many,TRBV28,TGTGCCAGCAGTCCCGACAGGGGGGCGCGGGCCGAAAAACTGTTTTTT,CASSPDRGARAEKLFF
-,TRBJ1-3,-,TRBV4-1,TGCGCCAGCAGCCAAGATCCAGGAAGTGGAAACACCATATATTTT,CASSQDPGSGNTIYF
-,TRBJ2-2,many,TRBV29-1,TGCAGCGTTGACCGGGGAGACACCGGGGAGCTGTTTTTT,CSVDRGDTGELFF
TRBD2,TRBJ2-3,many,TRBV6-2/TRBV6-3,TGTGCCAGCAGTTACCCCCCATTTGCGGGAGGGACCACAGATACGCAGTATTTT,CASSYPPFAGGTTDTQYF
-,TRBJ1-1,many,TRBV12-3/TRBV12-4,TGTGCCAGCAGTCCATACGACAGGACCTACACTGAAGCTTTCTTT,CASSPYDRTYTEAFF
-,TRBJ2-7,many,TRBV5-1,TGCGCCAGCAGCCGGGGGCTAGGGAGCAACGAGCAGTACTTC,CASSRGLGSNEQYF
TRBD2,TRBJ2-5,-,TRBV11-3,TGTGCCAGCAGCAAGCCCGGGACTAGCGGAGAGACCCAGTACTTC,CASSKPGTSGETQYF
-,TRBJ2-7,few,TRBV20-1,TGCAGTGCTCCCCCCGCTAGCTCCTACGAGCAGTACTTC,CSAPPASSYEQYF
-,TRBJ1-6,many,TRBV9,TGTGCCAGCAGCGTAGGCAGGGCGGGAAATTCACCCCTCCACTTT,CASSVGRAGNSPLHF
-,TRBJ2-7,many,TRBV3-1,TGTGCCAGCAGCCAAGCGGGAAACGAGCAGTACTTC,CASSQAGNEQYF
-,TRBJ1-2,many,TRBV2,TGTGCCAGCACACAAAACTATGGCTACACCTTC,CASTQNYGYTF
-,TRBJ2-7,many,TRBV10-3,TGTGCCATCAGAGCAAGCGAAAAACGACAGGCCCAGTGGCAGTACTTC,CAIRASEKRQAQWQYF
-,TRBJ2-2,few,TRBV10-3,TGTGCCATCAGTGCTAGGGGATCGAACACCGGGGAGCTGTTTTTT,CAISARGSNTGELFF
TRBD1,TRBJ1-6,many,TRBV9,TGTGCCAGCAGCGTTGATTACAGGGGTAATTCACCCCTCCACTTT,CASSVDYRGNSPLHF
-,TRBJ2-3,few,TRBV27,TGTGCCAGCAGCCTAGGCACAACTAGCACAGATACGCAGTATTTT,CASSLGTTSTDTQYF
-,TRBJ1-1,once,TRBV30,TGTGCCTGGAGTCCCGGGGTCCCGAGGACTGAAGCTTTCTTT,CAWSPGVPRTEAFF
TRBD2,TRBJ2-4,many,TRBV28,TGTGCCAGCAGGCCGCGAGAAACTAGCGGGAGGGCGTACTTC,CASRPRETSGRAYF
-,TRBJ2-2,few,TRBV27,TGTGCCAGCAGTCCACTCCCTGGGGGAACCGGGGAGCCGTTTTTT,CASSPLPGGTGEPFF
TRBD2,TRBJ2-7,few,TRBV9,TGTGCCAGCAGCCCACGACTAGCTCGGGAGGAGCAGTACTTC,CASSPRLAREEQYF
TRBD2,TRBJ2-4,many,TRBV7-2,TGTGCCAGCAGTTCCCGACTAGCGGAAGCCAAAAACATTCAGTACTTC,CASSSRLAEAKNIQYF
-,TRBJ2-1,many,TRBV7-9,TGTGCCAGCAGCGACCCTCTGGCGGACTCCTACAATGAGCAGTTCTTC,CASSDPLADSYNEQFF
TRBD2,TRBJ2-7,few,TRBV4-1,TGCGCCAGCAGCCAAGCCCACTATACCGGGACTAGCTCCTACGAGCAGTACTTC,CASSQAHYTGTSSYEQYF
-,TRBJ1-2,many,TRBV2,TGTGCCAGCAGTGTCCTATGGGTAGGTGGCTACACCTTC,CASSVLWVGGYTF
-,TRBJ1-2,many,TRBV28,TGTGCCATCCGCCCTAAAGGGAGAGGGGATTATGGCTACACCTTC,CAIRPKGRGDYGYTF
TRBD1,TRBJ1-3,many,TRBV25-1,TGTGCCAGCAGTGATCTGGGGACAGGGTTATCTGGAAACACCATATATTTT,CASSDLGTGLSGNTIYF
TRBD1,TRBJ2-5,many,TRBV28,TGTGCCAGCAGTCCCCTGGGGGCAGGGGGCCGGGAGACCCAGTACTTC,CASSPLGAGGRETQYF
-,TRBJ2-4,once,TRBV7-9,TGTGCCAGCGTTGAGGGGGAAGCCAAAAACATTCAGTACTTC,CASVEGEAKNIQYF
TRBD1,TRBJ1-1,many,TRBV2,TGTGCCAGCAGTAGCGGACAGGGTCAAGCTTTCTTT,CASSSGQGQAFF
TRBD2,TRBJ2-1,many,TRBV7-8,TGTGCCAGCACCACTTATAAATTCGGCCCAGCGGGAGGTTACAATGAGCAGTTCTTC,CASTTYKFGPAGGYNEQFF
-,TRBJ1-1,few,TRBV10-1,TGCGCCAGCAGGGACCCCCAAGGTGGAGCTTTCTTT,CASRDPQGGAFF
TRBD2,TRBJ2-3,many,TRBV20-1,TGCAGTGCCACTCGACGGACTAGCGGGAGGAGCACAGATACGCAGTATTTT,CSATRRTSGRSTDTQYF
TRBD1,TRBJ2-7,few,TRBV5-8,TGTGCCAGCACCTCCTGGACAGGGGAGCAGTACTTC,CASTSWTGEQYF
-,TRBJ2-7,few,TRBV29-1,TGCAGCGTCAGACTCCTGGGCGAGCAGTACTTC,CSVRLLGEQYF
-,TRBJ2-7,few,TRBV19,TGTGCCAGTAGTATTGGGCCGACATACTACGAGCAGTACTTC,CASSIGPTYYEQYF
TRBD2,TRBJ2-3,few,TRBV20-1,TGCAGTGCCAACCTCCCATTAGCGGGAGGGCTGATCTCAGATACGCAGTATTTT,CSANLPLAGGLISDTQYF
-,TRBJ1-4,many,TRBV6-1,TGTGCCAGCAGTGACTGGGGGATAGGGGAAAAACTGTTTTTT,CASSDWGIGEKLFF
-,TRBJ1-5,many,TRBV27,TGTGCCAGCAGTTTGAGAGGGTATTATAGCAATCAGCCCCAGCATTTT,CASSLRGYYSNQPQHF
-,TRBJ1-5,many,TRBV25-1,TGTGCCAGCAGTGAACAGGAAAATCAGCCCCAGCATTTT,CASSEQENQPQHF
TRBD1,TRBJ2-3,-,TRBV28,TGTGCCACTCTATTCCGGGACAGGGGAGATACGCAGTATTTT,CATLFRDRGDTQYF
-,TRBJ2-3,many,TRBV27,TGTGCCAGCAGTTTTCTCAGGGAAGGCACAGATACGCAGTATTTT,CASSFLREGTDTQYF
TRBD2,TRBJ2-7,many,TRBV27,TGTGCCAGCAGTATGACTTCTAGCGGGAGGCTTTACGAGCAGTACTTC,CASSMTSSGRLYEQYF
-,TRBJ2-1,many,TRBV19,TGTGCCAGTACCCCCGTCTTAGCCGGAGGTGAGCAGTTCTTC,CASTPVLAGGEQFF
TRBD1,TRBJ2-7,few,TRBV28,TGTGCCAGCAGTGGCGGGGACAGGGTCCACGAGCAGTACTTC,CASSGGDRVHEQYF
TRBD2,TRBJ2-3,many,TRBV12-3/TRBV12-4,TGTGCCAGTTGGACGAGGGGACTAGCGGGAGGGACAGATACGCAGTATTTT,CASWTRGLAGGTDTQYF
-,TRBJ2-6,many,TRBV6-5,TGTGCCAGCAGTTACTGGACAGTGGCTGGGGCCAACGTCCTGACTTTC,CASSYWTVAGANVLTF
-,TRBJ1-2,few,TRBV6-5,TGTGCCAGCAGTTATAGCAGGGCGGATGGCTACACCTTC,CASSYSRADGYTF
TRBD1,TRBJ2-2,few,TRBV11-1,TGTGCCAGCAGCTCCCTATACAGGGGAACCGGGGAGCTGTTTTTT,CASSSLYRGTGELFF
-,TRBJ1-2,many,TRBV30,TGTGCCTGGAGAAGGATCAACTATGGCTACACCTTC,CAWRRINYGYTF